Shown below are 18 T cell receptor beta chains from a single sample sequenced in a study of T cell changes during pregnancy in multiple sclerosis. Sequencing was performed with immunoSEQ multiplex PCR; in TCRdb, only in-frame clones are kept and a portion is missing. The repertoire holds 45,000 or so clones, 80% to 95% seen once, with about 9.8% in the top ten. Sequenced here: CD8+ T cells from peripheral blood mononuclear cells, sampled after pregnancy. These receptors all stem from a female donor with multiple sclerosis, enrolled in a pregnancy study.

The chain has TRBV29-1 and TRBJ1-1, with TRBD1 as a possible D gene (6 bases). Trimming removed 1 base at V and 4 bases at J, with 16 bases between. This CDR3 comprises 15 residues. CDR1 and CDR2 from the germline V gene are SQVTM and ANQGSEA. The CDR3 sequence is CSVEVAGLGGTEAFF. DNA for the CDR3: TGCAGCGTTGAAGTAGCGGGGTTAGGGGGCACTGAAGCTTTCTTT.

The rearrangement uses TRBV6-4 and TRBJ2-3; TRBD1 might be the D (6 bases). V dropped 5 bases and J dropped 4 bases, with 13 bases sitting between them. Germline V CDR1 and CDR2: MRHNA, SNTAGT. This CDR3 has 14 residues. CDR3 region: CASSPAQGADTQYF. CDR3 bases: TGTGCCAGCAGTCCGGCACAGGGCGCAGATACGCAGTATTTT.

This clone was observed a few times. The chain joins TRBV6-1 to TRBJ2-2; D perhaps matches TRBD1 (5 bases). The CDR3 length is 15 residues. V was cut by 4 bases and J by 6 bases, with 15 bases left in between. The germline gives CDR1 MNHNS, CDR2 SASEGT. The CDR3 region is CASSAKWQGAGELFF. DNA of the CDR3: TGTGCCAGCAGTGCTAAGTGGCAGGGCGCCGGGGAGCTGTTTTTT.

This sequence joins TRBV5-1 and TRBJ1-4, with unresolved D. The germline V gene encodes CDR1 SGHRS and CDR2 YFSETQ. V was shortened by 0 bases and J by 8 bases, with 14 bases between the two germline ends. This CDR3 region has 15 residues. CDR3 sequence (DNA): TGCGCCAGCAGCTTGGGAGAGGGTATACGCGAAAAACTGTTTTTT. Protein: CASSLGEGIREKLFF. Drawing the rest from reference TRBV5-1 and TRBJ1-4, the complete variable domain is KAGVTQTPRYLIKTRGQQVTLSCSPISGHRSVSWYQQTPGQGLQFLFEYFSETQRNKGNFPGRFSGRQFSNSRSEMNVSTLELGDSALYLCASSLGEGIREKLFFGSGTQLSVL.

The rearrangement links TRBV12-5 to TRBJ2-3, with 10 bases fitting TRBD2. Germline CDR1 and CDR2: LGHNT and FRNRAP. The CDR3 is made up of 16 amino acids. V trimming: 2 bases; J trimming: 3 bases; junction bases outside the gene matches: 5. CDR3 coding DNA: TGTGCTAGTGGTTTGCCCAGCGGGGGGGCGACAGATACGCAGTATTTT. This translates into CASGLPSGGATDTQYF.

This rearrangement joins TRBV6-1 to TRBJ2-6; 9 bases map to TRBD1. The CDR3 contains 18 residues. V lost 0 bases and J lost 0; bases outside the gene matches: 3. Germline V gene sequence: CDR1 MNHNS, CDR2 SASEGT. CDR3 in DNA: TGTGCCAGCAGTGAAGCGGGACAGGGTATCTCTGGGGCCAACGTCCTGACTTTC. It encodes CASSEAGQGISGANVLTF.

This chain joins TRBV9 and TRBJ2-1; a weak D match, TRBD1 (7 bases). The CDR3 is 16 amino acids. V lost 3 bases to trimming and J lost 4 bases, with 17 bases between them. CDR1 SGDLS and CDR2 YYNGEE come from the germline V gene. The CDR3 reads CASSEEGAWPYNEQFF. In DNA, the CDR3 is TGTGCCAGCAGCGAGGAGGGGGCATGGCCATACAATGAGCAGTTCTTC.

The chain recombines TRBV7-9 with TRBJ2-5, with TRBD2 matching 8 bases. The V gene's germline CDR1 is SEHNR and CDR2 FQNEAQ (reference sequence). The junction had 23 bases not matched to a gene; V was cut back by 4 bases and J by 7 bases. This CDR3 comprises 19 residues. The CDR3 nucleotides read TGTGCCAGCAGCTCCTTGGGAACAGCCGGGGCGGGAGGACGAGTGACCCAGTACTTC. This gives the protein CASSSLGTAGAGGRVTQYF.

V usage is TRBV30 and J usage is TRBJ1-4; D is possibly TRBD1 (6 bases). Trimming stripped 3 bases from V and 8 bases from J, with 10 bases between. The CDR3 extends over 12 amino acids. Germline-derived CDR1 and CDR2 are GTSNPN and SVGIG (reference sequence). CDR3 in amino acids: CAWRGAEEKLFF. DNA of the CDR3: TGTGCCTGGAGGGGGGCCGAGGAAAAACTGTTTTTT.

The chain is built from TRBV4-1 and TRBJ2-3, with 7 positions matching TRBD2. The CDR3 spans 17 residues. Germline CDR1 and CDR2: MGHRA and YSYEKL. The junction had 13 bases not matched to a gene; V was cut back by 4 bases and J by 3 bases. CDR3 sequence: CASSPGGRVKSTDTQYF. For the CDR3, the DNA is TGCGCCAGCAGCCCCGGGGGGAGAGTAAAGAGTACAGATACGCAGTATTTT.

This clone has only a few counts. V and J are TRBV11-2 and TRBJ2-7; D gene unclear. Germline CDR1 reads SGHAT; CDR2 reads FQNNGV. The CDR3 covers 11 residues. V was trimmed by 3 bases and J by 2 bases, leaving 2 bases between them. This CDR3 reads CASSFAYEQYF. The CDR3, as DNA: TGTGCCAGCAGCTTCGCCTACGAGCAGTACTTC. Full variable domain (rest looked up from reference TRBV11-2 and TRBJ2-7): EAGVAQSPRYKIIEKRQSVAFWCNPISGHATLYWYQQILGQGPKLLIQFQNNGVVDDSQLPKDRFSAERLKGVDSTLKIQPAKLEDSAVYLCASSFAYEQYFGPGTRLTVT.

This clone appeared a single time. This chain joins TRBV28 and TRBJ1-2; unclear D gene. The CDR3 spans 15 residues. V was shortened by 7 bases and J by 2 bases, with 17 bases between the two germline ends. CDR1 and CDR2 (germline): MDHEN, SYDVKM. CDR3 residues: CASTYSEVLNYGYTF. DNA for the CDR3: TGTGCCAGCACCTATTCTGAGGTCTTAAACTATGGCTACACCTTC.

V usage is TRBV27 and J usage is TRBJ1-2; TRBD1 is a possible D gene (5 bases). Germline CDR1 reads MNHEY; CDR2 reads SMNVEV (reference sequence). The length of the CDR3 is 14 residues. Deletions cut 4 bases from V and 3 bases from J, with 12 bases between. CDR3 sequence (DNA): TGTGCCAGCAGTTCATCGGGAGGGGACTATGGCTACACCTTC. Translated: CASSSSGGDYGYTF.

The CDR3 bases are TGTGCCAGCAGCTCGGGGACAGGGGCCGGGGAGCTGTTTTTT. Its protein product is CASSSGTGAGELFF. V and J are TRBV5-4 and TRBJ2-2; 10 positions agree with TRBD1. Germline-derived CDR1 and CDR2 are SGHNT and YYREEE (reference sequence). This CDR3 has 14 amino acids. With 3 bases clipped from V and 6 bases from J, the junction kept 2 bases outside the gene matches.

This sequence joins TRBV10-1 and TRBJ2-5, with D tentatively TRBD1 (6 bases). The V end lost 10 bases, the J end lost 3 bases, and 12 bases lay between the germline ends. This CDR3 is built from 12 residues. Germline-derived CDR1 and CDR2 are WNHNN and SYGVQD (reference sequence). CDR3: CATEDRKETQYF. The CDR3 region has the DNA TGCGCCACCGAAGACAGGAAAGAGACCCAGTACTTC.

This chain connects TRBV4-1 to TRBJ2-3, with 7 positions matching TRBD2. The germline CDR1 and CDR2 sequences are MGHRA and YSYEKL. The CDR3 extends over 15 amino acids. Trimming removed 0 bases from V and 12 bases from J; junction bases left unmatched: 12. The CDR3 DNA sequence: TGCGCCAGCAGCCAAGATACCCTAGCGGTTCAGCCACAGTATTTT. Encoded protein: CASSQDTLAVQPQYF.

The chain combines TRBV19 with TRBJ1-1; D gene uncertain. This CDR3 is built from 16 residues. CDR1 and CDR2 from the germline V gene are LNHDA and SQIVND (reference sequence). V lost 5 bases and J 1 base, leaving 17 bases between the germline ends. The CDR3 nucleotides are TGTGCCAGTAGTGTTTCTGGAGGCCCCCAGAACACTGAAGCTTTCTTT. Amino acids: CASSVSGGPQNTEAFF.

The chain links TRBV11-3 to TRBJ2-3; no reliable D call. Germline V CDR1 and CDR2: SGHNT, YENEEA. The CDR3 has 14 residues. Trimming took off 1 base at V and 0 bases at J, with 5 bases between the two ends. The CDR3 sequence: CASSLAYSTDTQYF. The CDR3 DNA reads as TGTGCCAGCAGCTTAGCTTATAGCACAGATACGCAGTATTTT.